A single sample gave rise to the 29 T cell receptor beta chains below, sequenced in a study of Graves' ophthalmopathy and Graves' hyperthyroidism (dated by TCRdb to the late 2010s). The data were produced on an Illumina HiSeq 2000. For repertoire sequencing, the TCR beta CDR3 regions were amplified from RNA transcripts. HTBI primers and the Qiagen OneStep RT-PCR kit were used in a first-round RT-PCR, which was followed by a second-round multiplex PCR, size selection and purification. Clones were called with MiXCR by TCRdb after fastp trimmed the public reads at Q25, and only in-frame beta chains were retained. Rows merge per CDR3 protein into single entries with the most common DNA and genes. The sample records around 590,000 distinct CDR3 sequences, about two fifths of which are singletons. Roughly 4.5% of the sample is taken by the ten largest. Specimen: peripheral blood or thyroid tissue (not recorded which). The source is an adult man with Graves' hyperthyroidism.

The sample holds many counts of this clonotype. The chain employs TRBV5-1 and TRBJ1-1; 10 nucleotides line up with TRBD1. Germline V lookup: CDR1 SGHRS, CDR2 YFSETQ. This CDR3 has 15 amino acids. With 5 bases clipped from V and 3 bases from J, the junction kept 7 bases outside the gene matches. CDR3 sequence: CASRRQGAQDTEAFF. Written as DNA, the CDR3 is TGCGCCAGCAGAAGACAGGGGGCGCAGGACACTGAAGCTTTCTTT.

This clonotype was picked up many times. The rearrangement links TRBV19 to TRBJ2-6; no clear D. Between the trimmed V and J ends, which lost 6 bases and 0 bases, there was a span of 15 bases. This CDR3 is built from 17 residues. Germline-derived CDR1 and CDR2 are LNHDA and SQIVND (reference sequence). The CDR3 spells CASRWSNTISGANVLTF. The CDR3 DNA reads as TGTGCCAGTAGGTGGAGCAATACAATCTCTGGGGCCAACGTCCTGACTTTC.

Remarks on this clonotype: This may come from a read error, since a much larger clone is one base off. The rearrangement links TRBV7-9 to TRBJ2-2, with TRBD2 as a possible D gene (6 bases). The germline V gene has CDR1 SEHNR and CDR2 FQNEAQ (reference sequence). This CDR3 is built from 16 residues. CDR3 sequence reads: CASSPPMGLNTRELFF. The CDR3 coding sequence is TGTGCCAGCAGCCCCCCTATGGGACTTAACACCCGGGAGCTGTTTTTT.

This clonotype was counted at least ten times. The chain carries TRBV10-1 and TRBJ1-5, with D hard to call. The ends were cut back, 4 bases at V and 2 bases at J, with 9 bases in the middle. CDR1 is WNHNN, CDR2 SYGVQD, per germline (reference sequence). This CDR3 spans 14 amino acids. The CDR3 reads CASSGLRGNQPQHF. As DNA, the CDR3 is TGCGCCAGCAGTGGCTTGCGGGGCAATCAGCCCCAGCATTTT.

Points on this clonotype: This may be a read error, as it is one base from a much larger clone. This chain uses TRBV7-9 with TRBJ2-7, with D possibly matching TRBD1 (5 bases). CDR3 length: 14 amino acids. CDR1 SEHNR and CDR2 FQNEAQ come from the germline V gene (reference sequence). CDR3 residues: CASSPPGSDYEQYF. Written as DNA, the CDR3 is TGCGCCAGCAGCCCTCCAGGGTCCGACTACGAGCAGTACTTC.

There are many counts of this clonotype. The rearrangement joins TRBV24-1 to TRBJ1-1; D is unclear. Germline CDR1 is KGHDR and CDR2 is SFDVKD. V lost 7 bases and J lost 2, with 10 bases in between. The CDR3 runs 13 residues. DNA for the CDR3: TGTGCCACCAGGGCCCCAGGAAACACTGAAGCTTTCTTT. It codes for CATRAPGNTEAFF.

The V call is TRBV20-1, the J call TRBJ2-7; TRBD1 is a possible D gene (6 bases). The CDR3 has 17 residues. Trimming removed 3 bases at V and 3 bases at J, with 24 bases between. Germline values: CDR1 DFQATT, CDR2 SNEGSKA (reference sequence). CDR3: CSASSPARQVWSYEQYF. CDR3 bases: TGCAGTGCTAGCAGCCCGGCGCGACAGGTCTGGAGCTACGAGCAGTACTTC.

V is TRBV29-1 and J is TRBJ1-2; 10 bases line up with TRBD1. Germline V gene data show CDR1 as SQVTM and CDR2 as ANQGSEA. The ends lost 1 base at V and 4 bases at J; junction bases unmatched: 9. The CDR3 totals 16 residues. CDR3 residues: CSVEANRDRGGYGYTF. The CDR3 DNA follows: TGCAGCGTTGAAGCGAATAGGGACAGGGGCGGCTATGGCTACACCTTC.

This clonotype was seen many times. The chain joins TRBV2 to TRBJ2-2; 8 bases fit TRBD2. Per germline, CDR1 SNHLY and CDR2 FYNNEI. The CDR3 sequence is 13 residues long. The J segment lost 4 bases and the V segment lost 8 bases, leaving 3 bases of the junction unmatched. The CDR3: CASLGTSTGELFF. The CDR3 DNA sequence: TGTGCCAGCCTCGGGACTAGCACCGGGGAGCTGTTTTTT.

In this sample, this clonotype turned up once. The V call is TRBV24-1, the J call TRBJ2-1, with 11 bases fitting TRBD2. The CDR3 loop spans 14 amino acids. CDR1 is KGHDR and CDR2 is SFDVKD in the germline V gene. V dropped 3 bases and J dropped 8; count of bases not matched to a gene: 2. The CDR3 DNA follows: TGTGCCACCAGTGATCCGGGACTAGCGGATGAGCAGTTCTTC. This sequence encodes CATSDPGLADEQFF.

This clonotype was detected ten times or more. The chain employs TRBV12-3 or TRBV12-4 and TRBJ1-2; TRBD1 might be the D (5 bases). This CDR3 has 13 residues. Trimming took 3 bases from V and 7 from J, leaving 12 bases between them. CDR3 sequence (DNA): TGTGCCAGCAGTTTGGGGGGGGTGGGTGGCTACACCTTC. Translated: CASSLGGVGGYTF.

Points on this clonotype: Since no conserved phenylalanine or tryptophan closes the CDR3, a read error is the likely cause. The chain carries TRBV12-3 or TRBV12-4 and TRBJ2-7; 9 nucleotides line up with TRBD1. This CDR3 is built from 16 residues. DNA for the CDR3: TGCGCCAGCAGCTTCTGGACAGGGGAAGGCTCCTACGAGCAGTACCTC. Translating gives CASSFWTGEGSYEQYL.

This clonotype was observed many times. V gene TRBV2 combines with J gene TRBJ1-2; D gene uncertain. Germline V gene sequence: CDR1 SNHLY, CDR2 FYNNEI. The CDR3 runs to 13 residues. V lost 4 bases and J lost 4, with 10 bases in between. CDR3 sequence reads: CASSASESYGYTF. The CDR3 DNA is TGTGCCAGCAGTGCTTCAGAAAGCTATGGCTACACCTTC.

The rearrangement links TRBV7-3 to TRBJ2-5; 16 bases line up with TRBD2. This CDR3 is 17 amino acids long. The germline CDR1 and CDR2 sequences are SGHTA and FQGTGA. V lost 5 bases and J lost 5; bases outside the gene matches: 8. The CDR3, as DNA: TGTGCCAGCAGCCTAGGGACTAGCGGGAGGGCCAGGGAGACCCAGTACTTC. Translation: CASSLGTSGRARETQYF.

This clonotype occurred many times. The chain recombines TRBV9 with TRBJ1-6; D gene unclear. V lost 0 bases and J 8 bases, leaving 9 bases between the germline ends. CDR3 size: 14 residues. Germline CDR1 reads SGDLS; CDR2 reads YYNGEE. Here the CDR3 reads CASSVGGMDSPLHF. The CDR3 coding sequence is TGTGCCAGCAGCGTAGGAGGGATGGATTCACCCCTCCACTTT.

This clonotype showed up just once. This may be a read error: a much more frequent sequence differs by one nucleotide. The chain links TRBV7-6 to TRBJ1-1, with D perhaps TRBD1 (6 bases). The CDR3 is made up of 15 amino acids. Germline CDR1 and CDR2: SGHVS and FNYEAQ. The CDR3 coding sequence is TGTGCCAGCAGCTTGGGGGGCAGTGAGAACACTGAAGCTCTCTTT. Amino acids: CASSLGGSENTEALF.

As DNA, the CDR3 is TGTGCCAGCAGTGATATCAGGCCTGGGGCCAACGTCCTGACTTTC. Translating it yields CASSDIRPGANVLTF. The chain links TRBV6-1 to TRBJ2-6; D gene unclear. The CDR3 runs 15 residues. Germline V gives CDR1 MNHNS, CDR2 SASEGT. Trimming left V 3 bases short and J 2 bases short, with 8 bases between.

This clonotype was counted at least ten times. V usage is TRBV2 and J usage is TRBJ1-1, with a possible D match to TRBD1 (5 bases). Germline CDR1 SNHLY, CDR2 FYNNEI. The CDR3 has 13 amino acids. With 8 bases removed from V and 4 bases from J, the gap between germline ends came to 14 bases. CDR3 residues: CASRGGVSTEAFF. The CDR3 coding sequence is TGTGCCAGCCGCGGAGGGGTGAGCACTGAAGCTTTCTTT.

This clonotype was observed at least ten times. The J gene is TRBJ2-5, the V gene TRBV7-8, with a possible D match to TRBD1 (6 bases). Deletions cut 5 bases from V and 2 bases from J, with 15 bases between. The germline gives CDR1 SGHVS, CDR2 FQNEAQ. This CDR3 spans 15 amino acids. CDR3 nucleotides: TGTGCCAGCAGCGTTCATTGGACAGCTCAAGAGACCCAGTACTTC. This codes for CASSVHWTAQETQYF. Full variable domain (remainder filled in from reference TRBV7-8 and TRBJ2-5): GAGVSQSPRYKVAKRGQDVALRCDPISGHVSLFWYQQALGQGPEFLTYFQNEAQLDKSGLPSDRFFAERPEGSVSTLKIQRTQQEDSAVYLCASSVHWTAQETQYFGPGTRLLVL.

This clonotype was observed a few times. This sequence joins TRBV3-1 and TRBJ1-1; 11 positions match TRBD1. The CDR3 runs to 15 residues. The germline gives CDR1 LGHDT, CDR2 YNNKEL (reference sequence). With 6 bases clipped from V and 1 base from J, the junction kept 4 bases outside the gene matches. CDR3 DNA: TGTGCCAGCAGTAAGGGGACAGGGGGGAACACTGAAGCTTTCTTT. Protein product: CASSKGTGGNTEAFF.

This clonotype was observed many times. CDR3 protein: CASSPGTGQGEQYF. The CDR3 DNA is TGCGCCAGCAGCCCCGGGACAGGGCAAGGCGAGCAGTACTTC. The chain employs TRBV4-1 and TRBJ2-7, with 9 bases aligning to TRBD1. V dropped 4 bases and J dropped 6; count of bases not matched to a gene: 7. CDR3 length equals 14 residues. CDR1 and CDR2 from the germline V gene are MGHRA and YSYEKL.

This clonotype occurred many times. The gene calls are TRBV28 and TRBJ2-7, with D uncertain. With 3 bases removed from V and 3 bases from J, the gap between germline ends came to 6 bases. Germline loops: CDR1 MDHEN, CDR2 SYDVKM. The CDR3 has 12 residues. For the CDR3, the DNA is TGTGCCAGCAGTTTGCCGATCTACGAGCAGTACTTC. It codes for CASSLPIYEQYF. Together with reference TRBV28 and TRBJ2-7, the CDR3 gives the full variable domain: DVKVTQSSRYLVKRTGEKVFLECVQDMDHENMFWYRQDPGLGLRLIYFSYDVKMKEKGDIPEGYSVSREKKERFSLILESASTNQTSMYLCASSLPIYEQYFGPGTRLTVT.

In this sample, this clonotype turned up many times. The chain recombines TRBV15 with TRBJ2-5; TRBD2 aligns across 8 bases. Germline CDR1 LNHNV, CDR2 YYDKDF (reference sequence). The CDR3 totals 15 residues. With 6 bases clipped from V and 0 bases from J, the junction kept 6 bases outside the gene matches. CDR3 DNA sequence: TGTGCCACCAGTGAACTAGCGGTGTACCAAGAGACCCAGTACTTC. Protein sequence: CATSELAVYQETQYF.

The V call is TRBV12-3 or TRBV12-4, the J call TRBJ1-5; D is ambiguous. The V gene lost 6 bases and the J gene lost 3 bases, with 18 bases spanning the gap. The CDR3 covers 16 residues. The CDR3 nucleotides are TGTGCCAGCAGCGGGGATCCGGACGGGAACAATCAGCCCCAGCATTTT. Protein: CASSGDPDGNNQPQHF.

This clonotype has ten or more counts. The DNA of the CDR3 is TGTGCCAGCAGCGCGGGACAGGGGAACACTGAAGCTTTCTTT. Encoded protein: CASSAGQGNTEAFF. This rearrangement joins TRBV7-3 to TRBJ1-1, with 9 positions matching TRBD1. The V and J ends lost 5 bases and 1 base, in that order; junction bases with no gene match: 2. Germline CDR1 SGHTA, CDR2 FQGTGA. The length of the CDR3 is 14 residues.

V and J are TRBV15 and TRBJ2-1; tentatively, D is TRBD2 (6 bases). Germline V gene sequence: CDR1 LNHNV, CDR2 YYDKDF (reference sequence). The V end lost 3 bases, the J end lost 3 bases, and 9 bases lay between the germline ends. This CDR3 has 14 residues. The CDR3 protein is CATSRSGYYNEQFF. The CDR3 coding sequence is TGTGCCACCAGCAGGAGCGGGTACTACAATGAGCAGTTCTTC.

In this sample, this clonotype turned up a few times. This rearrangement joins TRBV7-9 to TRBJ2-1; 14 bases are a match to TRBD2. CDR1 and CDR2 (germline): SEHNR, FQNEAQ (reference sequence). The CDR3 has 15 residues. The ends lost 5 bases at V and 9 bases at J; junction bases unmatched: 6. The CDR3 is CASSPTSGRAFEQFF. The CDR3, as DNA: TGTGCCAGCAGCCCGACTAGCGGGAGGGCCTTTGAGCAGTTCTTC.

CDR3 residues: CASSLRRTGTPQHF. The CDR3 nucleotides are TGTGCCAGCAGCTTGAGGCGCACAGGTACGCCCCAGCATTTT. The chain couples TRBV5-6 to TRBJ1-5; possible D gene TRBD1, 5 bases. Germline CDR1 and CDR2: SGHDT and YYEEEE. Trimming shortened V by 1 base and J by 9 bases, and 14 bases separated the two germline ends. The CDR3 is 14 residues long.

In DNA form, the CDR3 reads TGCGCCAGCAGCCTCCTATCCCGGGACAGGGGGGACTACGAGCAGTACTTC. Translation: CASSLLSRDRGDYEQYF. The genes are TRBV5-1 and TRBJ2-7, with 11 positions matching TRBD1. Trimming cost V 4 bases and J 3 bases; bases outside gene matches: 12. CDR1 is SGHRS, CDR2 YFSETQ, per germline. This CDR3 is 17 amino acids long.